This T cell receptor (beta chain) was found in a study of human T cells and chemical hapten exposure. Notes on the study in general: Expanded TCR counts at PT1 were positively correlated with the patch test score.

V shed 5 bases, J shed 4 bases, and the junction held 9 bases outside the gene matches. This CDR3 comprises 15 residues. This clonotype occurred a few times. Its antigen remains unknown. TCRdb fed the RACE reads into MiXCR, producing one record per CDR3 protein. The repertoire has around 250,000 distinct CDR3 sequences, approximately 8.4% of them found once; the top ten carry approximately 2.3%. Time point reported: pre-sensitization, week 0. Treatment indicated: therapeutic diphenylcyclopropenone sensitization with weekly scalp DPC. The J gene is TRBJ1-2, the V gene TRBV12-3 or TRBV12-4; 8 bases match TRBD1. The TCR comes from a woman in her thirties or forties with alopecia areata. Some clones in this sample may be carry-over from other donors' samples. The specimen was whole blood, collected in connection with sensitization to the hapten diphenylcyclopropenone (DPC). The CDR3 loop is CASSPSGTGFYGYTF. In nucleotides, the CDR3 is TGTGCCAGCAGTCCATCCGGGACAGGTTTCTATGGCTACACCTTC.